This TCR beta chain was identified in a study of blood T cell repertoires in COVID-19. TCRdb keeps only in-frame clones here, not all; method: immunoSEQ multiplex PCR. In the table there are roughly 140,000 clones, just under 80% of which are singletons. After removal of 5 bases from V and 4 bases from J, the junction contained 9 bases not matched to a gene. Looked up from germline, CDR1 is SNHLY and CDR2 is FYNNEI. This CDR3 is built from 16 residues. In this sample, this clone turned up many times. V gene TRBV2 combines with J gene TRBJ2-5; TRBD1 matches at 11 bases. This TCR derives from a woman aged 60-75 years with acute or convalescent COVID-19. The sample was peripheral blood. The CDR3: CASSSIGQGAGETQYF. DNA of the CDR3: TGTGCCAGCAGTTCTATTGGACAGGGGGCGGGAGAGACCCAGTACTTC. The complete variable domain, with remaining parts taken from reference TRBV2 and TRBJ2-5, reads EPEVTQTPSHQVTQMGQEVILRCVPISNHLYFYWYRQILGQKVEFLVSFYNNEISEKSEIFDDQFSVERPDGSNFTLKIRSTKLEDSAMYFCASSSIGQGAGETQYFGPGTRLLVL.